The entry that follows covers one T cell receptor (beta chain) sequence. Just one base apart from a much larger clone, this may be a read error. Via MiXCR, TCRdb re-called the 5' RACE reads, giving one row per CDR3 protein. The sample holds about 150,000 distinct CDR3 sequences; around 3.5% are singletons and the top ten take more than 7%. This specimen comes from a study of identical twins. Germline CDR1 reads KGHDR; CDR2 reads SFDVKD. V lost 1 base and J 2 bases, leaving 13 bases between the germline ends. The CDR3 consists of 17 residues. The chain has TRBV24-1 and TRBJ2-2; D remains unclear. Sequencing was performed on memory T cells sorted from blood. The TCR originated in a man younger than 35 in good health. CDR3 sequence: CATSDFRVSSNTGELFF. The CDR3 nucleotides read TGTGCCACCAGTGATTTTCGAGTGAGTTCAAACACCGGGGAGCTGTTTTTT.